The present T cell receptor beta chain was sequenced within a study of human T cells and chemical hapten exposure. In the study overall: Diphenylcyclopropenone was applied weekly to patients' scalps across the roughly 23-week study.

This CDR3 has 14 residues. With 3 bases removed from V and 4 bases from J, the gap between germline ends came to 10 bases. Time point indicated: patch test 3, about 24 weeks after DPC sensitization. Treatment defined: therapeutic diphenylcyclopropenone sensitization with weekly scalp DPC. Each CDR3 protein is one row after TCRdb ran MiXCR on the RACE reads. The sample shows 82,000 or so distinct CDR3 sequences, 13% of them seen only once. The chain has TRBV12-3 or TRBV12-4 and TRBJ2-1; perhaps TRBD2 as D (5 bases). The source is a woman aged 45 to 65 with alopecia areata. Some clones in this sample may be carry-over from other donors' samples. The sequencing here drew on whole blood, taken in connection with sensitization to the hapten diphenylcyclopropenone (DPC). The CDR3 sequence: CASSLWEKYNEQFF. The CDR3 DNA reads TGTGCCAGCAGTTTGTGGGAGAAGTACAATGAGCAGTTCTTC.